This T cell receptor beta chain derives from a study of molecular identifiers for immune sequencing clone quantification. Naive CD8 T cells were picked out by sorting for CD8+CD4-CCR7+CD45RA+. Trimming pared 1 base from V and 4 bases from J, leaving 11 bases between. Looked up from germline, CDR1 is LGHNT and CDR2 is FRNRAP. The CDR3 covers 14 residues. TCRdb itself ran the PCR reads through MiXCR, one entry per CDR3 protein. The sample carries about 300,000 distinct CDR3 sequences, around a fifth recorded once. This clonotype was seen ten or more times. Sequencing was performed on naive CD8+ T cells from blood, with Jurkat cell RNA spiked in. Indicated subset: FACS-sorted CD8+CD4-CCR7+CD45RA+ naive T cells. This clonotype was sampled from a human donor in good health. Some libraries in this study had Jurkat cell RNA spiked in. The rearrangement uses TRBV12-5 and TRBJ2-7, with D possibly matching TRBD2 (5 bases). The CDR3 nucleotides read TGTGCTAGTGGTTTGGCCCTAGCATCTTACGAGCAGTACTTC. Protein: CASGLALASYEQYF.